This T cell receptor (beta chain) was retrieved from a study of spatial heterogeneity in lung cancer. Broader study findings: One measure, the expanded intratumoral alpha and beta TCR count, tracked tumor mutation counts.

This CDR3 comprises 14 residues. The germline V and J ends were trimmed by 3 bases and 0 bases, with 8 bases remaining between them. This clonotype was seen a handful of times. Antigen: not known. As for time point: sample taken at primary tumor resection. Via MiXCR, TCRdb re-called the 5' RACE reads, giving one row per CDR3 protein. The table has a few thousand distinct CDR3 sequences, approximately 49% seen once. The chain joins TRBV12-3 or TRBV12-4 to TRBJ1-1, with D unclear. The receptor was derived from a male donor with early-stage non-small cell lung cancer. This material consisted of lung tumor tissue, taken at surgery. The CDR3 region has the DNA TGTGCCAGCAGTTTCCACAACTTGAACACTGAAGCTTTCTTT. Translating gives CASSFHNLNTEAFF.